The entry below gives a single T cell receptor beta chain sequence along with its context. V gave up 0 bases and J gave up 5 bases, with 11 bases separating them. The CDR3 runs 14 residues. CDR1 SGHRS and CDR2 YFSETQ come from the germline V gene. The sample belongs to a study of T-cell reconstitution after alpha-beta-depleted transplantation in children. A library of TCRbeta sequences, prepared with unique molecular identifiers, was generated. One entry per CDR3 protein results from TCRdb running MiXCR on the PCR reads. The data hold roughly 100,000 distinct CDR3 sequences, with 6% to 9% observed a single time.

The receptor comes from a boy between 2 and 10 years old with acute lymphoblastic leukemia, due to receive a stem cell transplant. The chain uses TRBV5-1 and TRBJ1-2; D may be TRBD1 (6 bases). The sample in question was PBMCs, obtained before TCRalphabeta/CD19-depleted stem cell transplant. The CDR3 DNA follows: TGCGCCAGCAGCTTGGTTTCAGGGGAGTATGGCTACACCTTC. Protein product: CASSLVSGEYGYTF.